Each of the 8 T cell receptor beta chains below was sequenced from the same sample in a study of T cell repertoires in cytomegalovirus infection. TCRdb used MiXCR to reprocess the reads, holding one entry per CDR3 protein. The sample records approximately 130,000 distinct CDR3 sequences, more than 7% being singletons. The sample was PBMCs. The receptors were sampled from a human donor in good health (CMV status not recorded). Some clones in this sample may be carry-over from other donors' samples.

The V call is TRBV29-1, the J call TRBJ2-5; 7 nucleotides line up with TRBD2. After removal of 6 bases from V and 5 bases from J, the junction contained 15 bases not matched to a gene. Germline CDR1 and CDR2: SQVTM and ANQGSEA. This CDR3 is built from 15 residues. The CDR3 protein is CSVLPGLPSRETQYF. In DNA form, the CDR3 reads TGCAGCGTCCTTCCGGGACTACCTTCCCGGGAGACCCAGTACTTC. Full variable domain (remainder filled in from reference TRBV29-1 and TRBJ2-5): SAVISQKPSRDICQRGTSLTIQCQVDSQVTMMFWYRQQPGQSLTLIATANQGSEATYESGFVIDKFPISRPNLTFSTLTVSNMSPEDSSIYLCSVLPGLPSRETQYFGPGTRLLVL.

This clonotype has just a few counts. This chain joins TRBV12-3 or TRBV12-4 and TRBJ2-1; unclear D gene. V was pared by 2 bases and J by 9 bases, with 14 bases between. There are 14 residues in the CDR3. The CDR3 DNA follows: TGTGCCAGCAGTTTAATGGGCGCAGGCTCTGAGCAGTTCTTC. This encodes CASSLMGAGSEQFF.

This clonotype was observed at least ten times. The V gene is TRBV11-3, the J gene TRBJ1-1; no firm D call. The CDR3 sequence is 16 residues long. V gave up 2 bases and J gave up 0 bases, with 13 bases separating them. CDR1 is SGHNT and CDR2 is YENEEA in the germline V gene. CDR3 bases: TGTGCCAGCAGCTTAAGTGGGGTGAACATGAACACTGAAGCTTTCTTT. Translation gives CASSLSGVNMNTEAFF.

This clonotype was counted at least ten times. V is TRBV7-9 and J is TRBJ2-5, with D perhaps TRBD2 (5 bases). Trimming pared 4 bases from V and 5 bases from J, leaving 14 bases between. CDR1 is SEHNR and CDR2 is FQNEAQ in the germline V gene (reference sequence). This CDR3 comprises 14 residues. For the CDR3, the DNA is TGTGCCAGCAGCTCCCCCGGACTGTTGGAGACCCAGTACTTC. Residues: CASSSPGLLETQYF. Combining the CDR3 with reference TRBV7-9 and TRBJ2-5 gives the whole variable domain DTGVSQNPRHKITKRGQNVTFRCDPISEHNRLYWYRQTLGQGPEFLTYFQNEAQLEKSRLLSDRFSAERPKGSFSTLEIQRTEQGDSAMYLCASSSPGLLETQYFGPGTRLLVL.

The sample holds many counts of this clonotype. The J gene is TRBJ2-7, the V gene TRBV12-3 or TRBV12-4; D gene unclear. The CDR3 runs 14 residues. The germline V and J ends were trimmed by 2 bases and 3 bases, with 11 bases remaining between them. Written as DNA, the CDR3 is TGTGCCAGCAGTTTAAAGGGCAGAAACTACGAGCAGTACTTC. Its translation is CASSLKGRNYEQYF.

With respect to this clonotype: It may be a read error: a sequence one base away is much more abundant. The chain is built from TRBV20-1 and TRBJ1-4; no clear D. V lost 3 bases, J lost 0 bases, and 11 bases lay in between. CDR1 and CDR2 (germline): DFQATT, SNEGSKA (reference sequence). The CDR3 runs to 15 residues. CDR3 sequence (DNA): TGCAGTGCTAGGAATTCAGGTGCAACTAATGAAAAACTGTTTTTT. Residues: CSARNSGATNEKLFF.

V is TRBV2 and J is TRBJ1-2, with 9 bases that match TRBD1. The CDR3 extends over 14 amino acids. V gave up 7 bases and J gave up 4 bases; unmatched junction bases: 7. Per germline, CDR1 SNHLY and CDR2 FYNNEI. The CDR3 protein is CASTGTGMFYGYTF. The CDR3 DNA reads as TGTGCCAGCACCGGGACAGGGATGTTCTATGGCTACACCTTC.

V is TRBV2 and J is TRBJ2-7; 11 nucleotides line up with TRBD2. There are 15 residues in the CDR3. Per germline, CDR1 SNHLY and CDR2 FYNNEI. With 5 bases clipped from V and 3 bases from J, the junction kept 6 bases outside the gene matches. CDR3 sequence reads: CASSKLAGVVYEQYF. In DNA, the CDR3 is TGTGCCAGCAGTAAACTAGCGGGGGTGGTCTACGAGCAGTACTTC.